This T cell receptor beta chain was identified during a study of blood T cell repertoires in COVID-19. From germline, CDR1 is SGHAT and CDR2 FQNNGV. The CDR3 contains 17 residues. Losses at the gene ends were 4 bases for V and 6 bases for J; bases not matched to a gene: 13. Clones were read by immunoSEQ multiplex PCR, and TCRdb kept only the in-frame ones, dropping some. Altogether approximately 93,000 clones are present, around 86% being singletons, with the ten largest covering over 0.95%. The rearrangement links TRBV11-2 to TRBJ2-3; TRBD2 matches at 10 bases. The sequence was collected from a human donor in a cohort sampled during active COVID-19. The sequenced sample was peripheral blood. CDR3 in amino acids: CASSSPGAGGPPDTQYF. The CDR3 bases are TGTGCCAGCAGCTCACCTGGAGCGGGAGGGCCACCCGATACGCAGTATTTT.